Below are 13 T cell receptor beta chains sequenced from a single sample in a study of kidney transplant recipient with SARS-CoV-2 infection (TCRdb year 2021). According to the study, the label for this sample's time point signals: pre-pandemic baseline sample and day 111 after first positive SARS-CoV-2 test. TCRdb records Illumina MiSeq as the sequencer. TCRdb cleaned the public reads at Q25 with fastp, built clones with MiXCR and kept in-frame beta chains. Rows are unified per CDR3 protein, each entry keeping the most common DNA and genes. The sample table holds 200,000 to 250,000 distinct CDR3 sequences, of which 29% were seen once. Under 7.5% of the sample rests with the top ten. The sample here was a blood sample, taken at baseline and on day 111 from a kidney transplant recipient. All receptors derive from a male patient aged 25-45 years who had COVID-19 and was a kidney transplant recipient. Some T cells present after a transplant may be cells of the graft donor.

This clonotype was detected ten times or more. The V gene is TRBV19, the J gene TRBJ2-7; D may be TRBD1 (8 bases). The CDR3 has 17 amino acids. Trimming cost V 4 bases and J 0 bases, with 19 bases left between them. Germline V lookup: CDR1 LNHDA, CDR2 SQIVND (reference sequence). CDR3 sequence (DNA): TGTGCCAGTAGTACCGACAGGGGAGGGGATAGCTCCTACGAGCAGTACTTC. As protein: CASSTDRGGDSSYEQYF.

There are many counts of this clonotype. This chain's CDR3 is CASSMHHTLRKTYGYTF. DNA for the CDR3: TGTGCCAGCAGCATGCATCACACCCTTCGAAAGACCTATGGCTACACCTTC. This chain links TRBV3-1 with TRBJ1-2; the D is unclear. The CDR3 sequence is 17 residues long. Germline V gene lookup returns CDR1 LGHDT and CDR2 YNNKEL (reference sequence). V gave up 5 bases and J gave up 4 bases, with 23 bases separating them.

The table lists this clonotype with many counts. The rearrangement links TRBV11-3 to TRBJ1-2; TRBD1 is a possible D gene (5 bases). The germline V and J ends were trimmed by 1 base and 4 bases, with 7 bases remaining between them. From germline, CDR1 is SGHNT and CDR2 YENEEA. The CDR3 spans 13 residues. The CDR3 DNA is TGTGCCAGCAGCTTAGCCAGGGTCTATGGCTACACCTTC. This sequence encodes CASSLARVYGYTF. The complete variable domain, with remaining parts taken from reference TRBV11-3 and TRBJ1-2, reads EAGVVQSPRYKIIEKKQPVAFWCNPISGHNTLYWYLQNLGQGPELLIRYENEEAVDDSQLPKDRFSAERLKGVDSTLKIQPAELGDSAVYLCASSLARVYGYTFGSGTRLTVV.

This clonotype was counted many times. The rearrangement uses TRBV16 and TRBJ1-2; the D is unclear. Germline V gives CDR1 KGHSY, CDR2 FQNENV. V was cut by 5 bases and J by 4 bases, with 23 bases left in between. The length of the CDR3 is 17 residues. The CDR3 reads CASSKHRVVRKTYGYTF. The CDR3 region has the DNA TGTGCCAGCAGCAAACATCGGGTCGTTAGAAAGACCTATGGCTACACCTTC.

The rearrangement links TRBV9 to TRBJ2-1; 10 bases align to TRBD2. With V trimmed by 0 bases and J by 6 bases, 0 bases remained unmatched. The CDR3 extends over 14 amino acids. CDR1 is SGDLS, CDR2 YYNGEE, per germline. CDR3 residues: CASSVASGSNEQFF. CDR3 sequence (DNA): TGTGCCAGCAGCGTAGCTAGCGGGAGCAATGAGCAGTTCTTC.

With respect to this clonotype: Possible read error: a much larger clone is one base away. The chain carries TRBV10-3 and TRBJ2-7; TRBD2 agrees at 9 bases. CDR3 length equals 15 residues. The germline gives CDR1 ENHRY, CDR2 SYGVKD. The DNA for the CDR3 is TGTGCCCCGCAGGCGGGAGGGCAACTAATCTACGAGCATTACTTC. Translating gives CAPQAGGQLIYEHYF.

This clonotype was observed a handful of times. The chain combines TRBV6-4 with TRBJ1-2; D is undetermined. Trimming cost V 4 bases and J 4 bases, with 22 bases left between them. The CDR3 is 17 amino acids. The germline V gene encodes CDR1 MRHNA and CDR2 SNTAGT. The CDR3 nucleotides are TGTGCCAGCAGTGCGCTGCACTCACACGGAAAGACCTATGGCTACACCTTC. It is translated as CASSALHSHGKTYGYTF.

This clonotype was counted ten times or more. This chain uses TRBV12-3 or TRBV12-4 with TRBJ1-5, with D maybe TRBD1 (5 bases). The CDR3 consists of 15 residues. Trimming removed 3 bases from V and 0 bases from J, with 9 bases in between. As DNA, the CDR3 is TGTGCCAGCAGTTTCTCGGGGGATAGCAATCAGCCCCAGCATTTT. Translated, it gives CASSFSGDSNQPQHF.

In its sample, this clonotype was seen many times. V is TRBV5-3 and J is TRBJ1-2; D is uncertain. TRBV5-3 is placed among ORFs of uncertain function. This CDR3 is built from 16 residues. V was cut by 6 bases and J by 4 bases, with 22 bases left in between. Here the CDR3 DNA reads TGTGCCAGAAATGTGGTAGTGGTGAGAAAGACCTATGGCTACACCTTC. Its translation: CARNVVVVRKTYGYTF.

About this clonotype: This may come from a read error, since a much larger clone is one base off. The chain couples TRBV20-1 to TRBJ2-4, with 7 bases matching TRBD1. The DNA end is a closer match to TRBJ2-7, so the J assignment may be wrong. Germline CDR1 DFQATT, CDR2 SNEGSKA (reference sequence). The CDR3 consists of 13 residues. The CDR3 nucleotides read TGCAGTGCTATGACAGGGAAAGGGTACGAGCAGTACTTC. The encoded protein is CSAMTGKGYEQYF.

This clonotype was recorded at least ten times. The V call is TRBV7-1, the J call TRBJ1-2; weak D call: TRBD1 (5 bases). TRBV7-1 is an ORF, with its function uncertain. Trimming shortened V by 5 bases and J by 4 bases, and 23 bases separated the two germline ends. The CDR3 is 17 residues long. This chain's CDR3 is CASSGGFHEGKTYGYTF. For the CDR3, the DNA is TGTGCCAGCAGCGGGGGTTTTCACGAGGGAAAGACCTATGGCTACACCTTC.

This clonotype was observed at least ten times. The rearrangement links TRBV7-9 to TRBJ2-7; tentatively, D is TRBD1 or TRBD2 (5 bases each). From germline, CDR1 is SEHNR and CDR2 FQNEAQ (reference sequence). This CDR3 is 15 amino acids long. Between the trimmed V and J ends, which lost 5 bases and 4 bases, there was a span of 18 bases. The CDR3 protein is CASSLGRDGRYEQYF. The CDR3 DNA is TGTGCCAGCAGCCTTGGCCGGGACGGTAGATACGAGCAGTACTTC.

Notes on this clonotype: Given a much more abundant clone one base away, this may be a read error. The chain employs TRBV12-3 or TRBV12-4 and TRBJ1-2; D is possibly TRBD1 (5 bases). This CDR3 spans 17 amino acids. V gave up 5 bases and J gave up 4 bases, with 23 bases separating them. The CDR3 reads CASSSRDSFRKTYGYTF. For the CDR3, the DNA is TGTGCCAGCAGTAGCAGAGACAGCTTCCGAAAGACCTATGGCTACACCTTC.